This record concerns one TCR beta chain sequence. What it binds is unknown. This sample is part of a study of T cell repertoires in cytomegalovirus infection. Study-level points and caveats: Ex vivo responses were dominated by HLA-C-restricted CMV-specific TCR beta clonotypes.

TCRdb re-called the reads through MiXCR, storing one row per CDR3 protein. The sample lists about 890,000 distinct CDR3 sequences, around 30% occurring once. Germline V gene data show CDR1 as LNHDA and CDR2 as SQIVND (reference sequence). The CDR3 runs 13 residues. This chain uses TRBV19 with TRBJ1-6, with 7 positions matching TRBD1. The sequence was obtained from a human donor in good health (CMV status not recorded). Some clones in this sample may be carry-over from other donors' samples. The sequenced sample was cultured CD8+ T cells from PBMCs, obtained from culture after CMV antigen stimulation. This CDR3 is CVGQAVYNSPLHF. In DNA form, the CDR3 reads TGTGTCGGACAGGCGGTCTATAATTCACCCCTCCACTTT. The full variable domain, with the rest looked up from reference TRBV19 and TRBJ1-6, is DGGITQSPKYLFRKEGQNVTLSCEQNLNHDAMYWYRQDPGQGLRLIYYSQIVNDFQKGDIAEGYSVSREKKESFPLTVTSAQKNPTAFYLCVGQAVYNSPLHFGNGTRLTVT.